What follows are 9 T cell receptor beta chains derived from one specimen sequenced in a study of blood T cells in healthy people across ages. Through a sample-barcoded 5' primer and a J-beta primer mix, a second PCR was run for roughly 7 to 11 cycles. TCRdb re-analysed the 5' RACE reads in MiXCR, keeping a single row per CDR3 protein. Counted here are hundreds of thousands of distinct CDR3 sequences, around 45% occurring once; the ten biggest clones make up about 21%. Sequencing input: blood. All receptors derive from a man aged 55 to 70 in good health.

This clonotype occurred a few times. The chain employs TRBV4-3 and TRBJ2-7; D remains ambiguous. Germline values: CDR1 LGHNA, CDR2 YSLEER. The length of the CDR3 is 15 residues. Trimming took 0 bases from V and 2 from J, leaving 11 bases between them. CDR3 nucleotide sequence: TGCGCCAGCAGCCAAGAAAAGGGCGGAACCTACGAGCAGTACTTC. Translation: CASSQEKGGTYEQYF.

The table lists this clonotype with a count of one. V and J are TRBV12-3 or TRBV12-4 and TRBJ1-6; D remains ambiguous. The CDR3 spans 16 residues. Trimming pared 3 bases from V and 7 bases from J, leaving 16 bases between. The CDR3 sequence: CASSFEGVALNSPLHF. CDR3 coding DNA: TGTGCCAGCAGTTTCGAGGGTGTGGCTCTAAATTCACCCCTCCACTTT.

This clonotype was counted between two and nine times. V and J are TRBV7-2 and TRBJ1-2, with no clear D. The length of the CDR3 is 14 residues. From germline, CDR1 is SGHTA and CDR2 FQGNSA. V gave up 5 bases and J gave up 4 bases, with 14 bases separating them. The CDR3 region has the DNA TGTGCCAGCAGCCCGGGCCGAGAAAGCTATGGCTACACCTTC. This sequence encodes CASSPGRESYGYTF.

The chain couples TRBV20-1 to TRBJ1-5; no reliable D call. Trimming stripped 2 bases from V and 5 bases from J, with 7 bases between. Germline-derived CDR1 and CDR2 are DFQATT and SNEGSKA (reference sequence). The CDR3 runs 12 residues. The CDR3: CSARLEDQPQHF. The CDR3, as DNA: TGCAGTGCTAGATTGGAGGATCAGCCCCAGCATTTT.

The rearrangement links TRBV28 to TRBJ1-1; D is uncertain. Looked up from germline, CDR1 is MDHEN and CDR2 is SYDVKM. V was shortened by 3 bases and J by 3 bases, with 11 bases between the two germline ends. This CDR3 is 14 amino acids long. In DNA form, the CDR3 reads TGTGCCAGCAGTTTCCCGAGTGGGGACACTGAAGCTTTCTTT. It encodes CASSFPSGDTEAFF.

This clonotype came up a few times. The chain has TRBV4-1 and TRBJ2-7; D not resolved. The germline V gene has CDR1 MGHRA and CDR2 YSYEKL. Trimming removed 4 bases from V and 6 bases from J, with 19 bases in between. The CDR3 covers 15 residues. In DNA, the CDR3 is TGCGCCAGCAGCCGGAGCCAGGCCGCCCTGAGCGAGCAGTACTTC. It specifies CASSRSQAALSEQYF.

CDR3 sequence reads: CASSQRPSGTDTQYF. The CDR3 nucleotides read TGTGCCAGCAGCCAGCGCCCTAGCGGGACTGATACGCAGTATTTT. J is TRBJ2-3 and V is TRBV3-1; 9 bases align to TRBD2. CDR1 is LGHDT and CDR2 is YNNKEL in the germline V gene (reference sequence). After removal of 3 bases from V and 6 bases from J, the junction contained 7 bases not matched to a gene. The CDR3 totals 15 residues.

The rearrangement uses TRBV7-3 and TRBJ2-1, with TRBD1 matching 8 bases. J gave up 10 bases and V 5 bases, and 4 bases lay outside the gene matches. The CDR3 covers 12 residues. The V gene's germline CDR1 is SGHTA and CDR2 FQGTGA. The CDR3 coding sequence is TGTGCCAGCAGCACAGCAGGGGGCGAGCAGTTCTTC. It encodes CASSTAGGEQFF.

The chain employs TRBV4-1 and TRBJ2-7; no clear D. This CDR3 is 14 amino acids long. Trimming took 0 bases from V and 6 from J, leaving 12 bases between them. Germline CDR1 and CDR2: MGHRA and YSYEKL. This CDR3 is CASSQDRNLGEQYF. CDR3 coding DNA: TGCGCCAGCAGCCAAGATCGGAACCTAGGCGAGCAGTACTTC.